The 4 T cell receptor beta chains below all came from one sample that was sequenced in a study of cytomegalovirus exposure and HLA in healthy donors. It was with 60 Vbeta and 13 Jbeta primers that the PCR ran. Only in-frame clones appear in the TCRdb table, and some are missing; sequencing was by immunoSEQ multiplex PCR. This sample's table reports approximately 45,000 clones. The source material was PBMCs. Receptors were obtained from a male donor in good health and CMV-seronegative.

The CDR3 DNA sequence: TGCGCCAGCAGCTCCAGGACAGGGAGCTACGAGCAGTACTTC. Encoded protein: CASSSRTGSYEQYF. The chain carries TRBV4-1 and TRBJ2-7, with 8 bases that match TRBD1. Germline V gives CDR1 MGHRA, CDR2 YSYEKL. CDR3 length equals 14 residues. After removal of 5 bases from V and 3 bases from J, the junction contained 6 bases not matched to a gene.

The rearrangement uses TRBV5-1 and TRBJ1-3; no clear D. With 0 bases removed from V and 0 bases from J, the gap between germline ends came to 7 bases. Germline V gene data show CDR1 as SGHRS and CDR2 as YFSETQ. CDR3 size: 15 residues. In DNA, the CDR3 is TGCGCCAGCAGCTTGGATTGGAGCTCTGGAAACACCATATATTTT. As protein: CASSLDWSSGNTIYF. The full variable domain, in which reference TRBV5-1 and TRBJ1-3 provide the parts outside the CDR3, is KAGVTQTPRYLIKTRGQQVTLSCSPISGHRSVSWYQQTPGQGLQFLFEYFSETQRNKGNFPGRFSGRQFSNSRSEMNVSTLELGDSALYLCASSLDWSSGNTIYFGEGSWLTVV.

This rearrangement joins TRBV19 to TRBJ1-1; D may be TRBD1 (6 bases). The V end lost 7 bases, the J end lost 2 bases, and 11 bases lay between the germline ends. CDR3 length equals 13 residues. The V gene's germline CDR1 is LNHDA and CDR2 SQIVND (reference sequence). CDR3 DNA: TGTGCCAGTAACATCAGGGGAAACACTGAAGCTTTCTTT. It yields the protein CASNIRGNTEAFF.

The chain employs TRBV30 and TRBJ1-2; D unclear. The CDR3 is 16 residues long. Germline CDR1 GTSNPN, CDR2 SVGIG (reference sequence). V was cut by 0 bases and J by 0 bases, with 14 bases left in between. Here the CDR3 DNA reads TGTGCCTGGAGTGTACCCTCGGCGGAAGCTAACTATGGCTACACCTTC. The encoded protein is CAWSVPSAEANYGYTF.